The clone carrying this T cell receptor beta chain is a singleton in its sample. In the original workflow: Researchers report that nucleated cell counts were estimated from reference gene primer amplification. TCRdb's copy holds only in-frame clones and misses some; the assay was immunoSEQ multiplex PCR. V, J and clone size are those of that table, while D and trimming were read from the DNA. The sample has 250,000 to 300,000 clones, approximately 86% seen once; the top ten hold around 0.92%. Cohort 3 donors counted as recovered after two negative PCRs, clearance, or resolved symptoms. Trimming pared 1 base from V and 8 bases from J, leaving 7 bases between. CDR1 and CDR2 (germline): SGHRS, YFSETQ. There are 13 residues in the CDR3. The sample originates from a study of blood T cell repertoires in COVID-19. Study summary: The origin of the acute and convalescent COVID-19 samples was the United States, Italy and Spain. Nucleic acid was either cDNA or gDNA, and it came from T cells, B-cell-depleted T cells, or PBMCs.

This receptor was taken from a woman aged 25 to 45 who had recovered from COVID-19. The sequenced material came from PBMCs or T cells enriched from blood (not recorded which). This chain uses TRBV5-1 with TRBJ1-6; D is uncertain. CDR3 sequence: CASSLWRDSPLHF. CDR3 in DNA: TGCGCCAGCAGCTTGTGGAGAGATTCACCCCTCCACTTT.